Listed here are 12 T cell receptor beta chains from one sample, sequenced in a study of T cell repertoires in cytomegalovirus infection. TCRdb reprocessed the reads via MiXCR and lists one record per CDR3 protein. The sample consists of approximately 990,000 distinct CDR3 sequences, around 30% of them appearing once. These TCRs' antigens remain unknown. Sample: cultured CD8+ T cells from PBMCs, taken from culture after CMV antigen stimulation. These receptors all come from a human donor in good health (CMV status not recorded). Some clones in this sample may be carry-over from other donors' samples.

Worth noting for this clonotype: The junction does not match germline at one end; this may be a read error. This chain connects TRBV10-3 to TRBJ2-1, with no clear D. Germline loops: CDR1 ENHRY, CDR2 SYGVKD. The length of the CDR3 is 15 residues. CDR3 protein: CAISESWQSYNEPFF. DNA of the CDR3: TGTGCCATCAGTGAGTCGTGGCAGTCCTACAATGAGCCGTTCTTC.

The rearrangement joins TRBV7-8 to TRBJ1-5, with 7 bases matching TRBD1. Trimming at V came to 0 bases and at J to 3 bases, leaving 5 bases not matched to a gene. This CDR3 has 16 residues. Germline values: CDR1 SGHVS, CDR2 FQNEAQ. CDR3 in amino acids: CASSLARQGNNQPQHF. Here the CDR3 DNA reads TGTGCCAGCAGCTTAGCGAGACAGGGAAACAATCAGCCCCAGCATTTT.

This clonotype turned up a few times. The chain carries TRBV6-5 and TRBJ1-2; D is ambiguous. V was cut by 4 bases and J by 8 bases, with 14 bases left in between. The CDR3 runs to 13 residues. From germline, CDR1 is MNHEY and CDR2 SVGAGI. CDR3 nucleotide sequence: TGTGCCAGCAGTTGGAGCGGGTACGGGGGCTACACCTTC. Translated: CASSWSGYGGYTF.

Remarks on this clonotype: A read error is possible here, since a much larger clone lies one base away. The chain carries TRBV7-8 and TRBJ2-7; a possible D gene is TRBD1 (7 bases). The germline gives CDR1 SGHVS, CDR2 FQNEAQ. This CDR3 region has 15 residues. The CDR3 is CANSSTRGQIYEQYF. CDR3 DNA sequence: TGTGCCAACAGCTCGACGCGGGGACAGATCTACGAGCAGTACTTC. Combining the CDR3 with reference TRBV7-8 and TRBJ2-7 gives the whole variable domain GAGVSQSPRYKVAKRGQDVALRCDPISGHVSLFWYQQALGQGPEFLTYFQNEAQLDKSGLPSDRFFAERPEGSVSTLKIQRTQQEDSAVYLCANSSTRGQIYEQYFGPGTRLTVT.

This clonotype came up many times. The chain carries TRBV7-6 and TRBJ2-1; 9 positions match TRBD1. CDR3 length: 13 residues. Germline V lookup: CDR1 SGHVS, CDR2 FNYEAQ. V lost 4 bases to trimming and J lost 7 bases; unmatched junction nucleotides: 2. The CDR3 nucleotides are TGTGCCAGCAGCTGGGGGACAGGGAATGAGCAGTTCTTC. Translating it yields CASSWGTGNEQFF.

The chain recombines TRBV25-1 with TRBJ2-2; D remains ambiguous. The germline gives CDR1 MGHDK, CDR2 SYGVNS. The CDR3 sequence is 15 residues long. V was pared by 3 bases and J by 1 base, with 9 bases between. The CDR3 nucleotides are TGTGCCAGCAGTGAGGGTAGCTTGAACACCGGGGAGCTGTTTTTT. It codes for CASSEGSLNTGELFF.

This chain connects TRBV6-2 or TRBV6-3 to TRBJ2-1; 9 positions match TRBD1. V shed 9 bases, J shed 6 bases, and the junction held 3 bases outside the gene matches. CDR1 and CDR2 from the germline V gene are MNHEY and SVGEGT. The CDR3 extends over 12 amino acids. The CDR3 DNA reads as TGTGCCAGTGGGACAGGGATCAATGAGCAGTTCTTC. Its protein is CASGTGINEQFF.

The chain carries TRBV4-2 and TRBJ1-1; D gene uncertain. Trimming took 1 base from V and 0 from J, leaving 18 bases between them. The CDR3 sequence is 18 residues long. Germline CDR1 reads LGHNA; CDR2 reads YNFKEQ. For the CDR3, the DNA is TGTGCCAGCAGCCAAGCGTTTATAGCGGACGGACTGAACACTGAAGCTTTCTTT. Amino acid sequence: CASSQAFIADGLNTEAFF.

This clonotype was seen only a few times. The chain carries TRBV14 and TRBJ1-1, with D perhaps matching TRBD1 (5 bases). With 7 bases removed from V and 5 bases from J, the gap between germline ends came to 11 bases. The germline gives CDR1 SGHDN, CDR2 FVKESK. The CDR3 contains 12 residues. CDR3 nucleotide sequence: TGTGCCAGCACCCCGGGGCTGACTGAAGCTTTCTTT. Its protein product is CASTPGLTEAFF.

The genes are TRBV19 and TRBJ1-1, with D tentatively TRBD1 (5 bases). Germline V CDR1 and CDR2: LNHDA, SQIVND (reference sequence). There are 13 residues in the CDR3. V dropped 8 bases and J dropped 0 bases, with 10 bases sitting between them. This chain's CDR3 is CASSGEVNTEAFF. In DNA, the CDR3 is TGTGCCAGTTCGGGGGAGGTGAACACTGAAGCTTTCTTT. The full variable domain, with the rest looked up from reference TRBV19 and TRBJ1-1, is DGGITQSPKYLFRKEGQNVTLSCEQNLNHDAMYWYRQDPGQGLRLIYYSQIVNDFQKGDIAEGYSVSREKKESFPLTVTSAQKNPTAFYLCASSGEVNTEAFFGQGTRLTVV.

The chain carries TRBV7-8 and TRBJ1-4, with D tentatively TRBD1 (6 bases). The V and J ends lost 3 bases and 3 bases respectively, with 20 bases between them. The CDR3 length is 18 residues. Germline CDR1 reads SGHVS; CDR2 reads FQNEAQ. CDR3 bases: TGTGCCAGCAGCTTTAGCCTCCTAAGACAGGTTTCTAATGAAAAACTGTTTTTT. Its translation is CASSFSLLRQVSNEKLFF.

Turning to this clonotype: One junction end disagrees with the germline gene, perhaps due to a read error. This CDR3 reads CASSPLGDMQYF. CDR3 nucleotides: TGTGCCAGCAGCCCACTCGGTGATATGCAGTATTTT. The J gene is TRBJ2-3, the V gene TRBV12-3 or TRBV12-4; D remains ambiguous. The CDR3 length is 12 residues.